These 30 T cell receptor beta chains were all obtained from the same sample, sequenced in a study of response to subunit inactivated influenza vaccine. From the RT-PCR reads, TCRdb called clonotypes with MiXCR, one entry per CDR3 protein. The sample holds more than 550,000 distinct CDR3 sequences, 10% to 12% seen once. These data also formed part of another study, on T cells expressing NK-cell markers. That source adds: UMIs accompanied the 5'RACE template switching by which TCR beta cDNA was made.

The material was PBMCs from blood, obtained on the day of vaccination. The origin of the receptors is a man in his forties or fifties who received an inactivated influenza vaccine.

This CDR3 reads CSAIPNGGGPQNIQYF. The CDR3 region has the DNA TGCAGTGCTATCCCAAACGGTGGGGGGCCCCAAAACATTCAGTACTTC. This chain joins TRBV20-1 and TRBJ2-4; tentatively, D is TRBD1 or TRBD2 (6 bases each). Germline CDR1 and CDR2: DFQATT and SNEGSKA (reference sequence). V was clipped by 4 bases and J by 5 bases, with 21 bases between them. The CDR3 has 16 residues.

This clonotype was recorded a few times. The J gene is TRBJ2-3, the V gene TRBV20-1; maybe TRBD1 (5 bases). V was trimmed by 0 bases and J by 6 bases, leaving 16 bases between them. Per germline, CDR1 DFQATT and CDR2 SNEGSKA (reference sequence). This CDR3 region has 15 residues. This CDR3 is CSARDYQGMGDTQYF. The CDR3 bases are TGCAGTGCTAGAGATTACCAGGGAATGGGGGATACGCAGTATTTT.

The CDR3 DNA sequence: TGCGCCAGCAGAGCACTAGAGGTTTCTCTCGAGCAGTACTTC. It is translated as CASRALEVSLEQYF. V and J are TRBV5-1 and TRBJ2-7; D perhaps matches TRBD2 (5 bases). Trimming took off 5 bases at V and 6 bases at J, with 18 bases between the two ends. CDR1 and CDR2 (germline): SGHRS, YFSETQ. This CDR3 comprises 14 residues.

This clonotype showed up many times. J is TRBJ1-2 and V is TRBV5-1; TRBD1 is a possible D gene (5 bases). The CDR3 is 14 residues long. Germline CDR1 reads SGHRS; CDR2 reads YFSETQ. V dropped 4 bases and J dropped 5 bases, with 15 bases sitting between them. The CDR3 spells CASSVGVRVYGYTF. CDR3 DNA: TGCGCCAGCAGCGTGGGAGTCAGGGTGTATGGCTACACCTTC.

This clonotype was found a few times. The chain carries TRBV5-1 and TRBJ2-5; 8 positions agree with TRBD2. The trim removed 5 bases at V and 6 bases at J, leaving 6 bases unmatched. Looked up from germline, CDR1 is SGHRS and CDR2 is YFSETQ. The CDR3 spans 13 residues. CDR3 DNA: TGCGCCAGCAGTTCCGGGGGGGAAAAGACCCAGTACTTC. Its protein product is CASSSGGEKTQYF. The whole variable domain, filled in from reference TRBV5-1 and TRBJ2-5, reads KAGVTQTPRYLIKTRGQQVTLSCSPISGHRSVSWYQQTPGQGLQFLFEYFSETQRNKGNFPGRFSGRQFSNSRSEMNVSTLELGDSALYLCASSSGGEKTQYFGPGTRLLVL.

V is TRBV28 and J is TRBJ1-2; 8 nucleotides align to TRBD1. From germline, CDR1 is MDHEN and CDR2 SYDVKM. The CDR3 is 13 amino acids. The V gene end was trimmed by 7 bases and the J gene end by 10 bases; junction bases not matched to a gene: 11. CDR3 sequence (DNA): TGTGCCAGCATCGGACAGGGACCAGCGACCTACACCTTC. Protein product: CASIGQGPATYTF.

This clonotype was picked up a small number of times. The gene calls are TRBV12-3 or TRBV12-4 and TRBJ2-7; possible D gene TRBD2, 6 bases. CDR3 size: 15 residues. Trimming took off 3 bases at V and 0 bases at J, with 12 bases between the two ends. In DNA form, the CDR3 reads TGTGCCAGCAGTTTCGGAGGGAGGAGCTCCTACGAGCAGTACTTC. Protein product: CASSFGGRSSYEQYF.

This clonotype has just a few counts. The chain recombines TRBV10-3 with TRBJ1-2, with D perhaps TRBD1 (5 bases). The V and J ends lost 5 bases and 0 bases respectively, with 10 bases between them. The CDR3 length is 14 residues. CDR1 ENHRY and CDR2 SYGVKD come from the germline V gene. For the CDR3, the DNA is TGTGCCATCAGTAGGGACCTCTCTAACTATGGCTACACCTTC. Protein: CAISRDLSNYGYTF.

V gene TRBV28 combines with J gene TRBJ2-7; D perhaps matches TRBD2 (6 bases). CDR1 MDHEN and CDR2 SYDVKM come from the germline V gene. V shed 5 bases and J shed 1 base, with 15 bases lying between them. The CDR3 contains 15 residues. This CDR3 reads CASSPITGVSYEQYF. CDR3 bases: TGTGCCAGCAGTCCGATTACGGGAGTGTCCTACGAGCAGTACTTC. Full variable domain (outside the CDR3, taken from reference TRBV28 and TRBJ2-7): DVKVTQSSRYLVKRTGEKVFLECVQDMDHENMFWYRQDPGLGLRLIYFSYDVKMKEKGDIPEGYSVSREKKERFSLILESASTNQTSMYLCASSPITGVSYEQYFGPGTRLTVT.

The chain is built from TRBV18 and TRBJ2-5, with 8 bases aligning to TRBD1. The CDR3 is 17 residues long. The germline gives CDR1 KGHSH, CDR2 LQKENI. With V trimmed by 2 bases and J by 1 base, 9 bases remained unmatched. This chain's CDR3 is CASSPGAAGGGQETQYF. CDR3 nucleotide sequence: TGTGCCAGCTCACCAGGAGCGGCAGGGGGCGGCCAAGAGACCCAGTACTTC.

This clonotype was picked up a small number of times. The V and J genes are TRBV5-1 and TRBJ2-7; 8 bases are shared with TRBD1. The CDR3 spans 14 residues. The V gene end was trimmed by 5 bases and the J gene end by 2 bases; junction bases not matched to a gene: 6. The germline V gene has CDR1 SGHRS and CDR2 YFSETQ. In nucleotides, the CDR3 is TGCGCCAGCAGACCGGGACAGGTAACCTACGAGCAGTACTTC. Translation gives CASRPGQVTYEQYF.

This sequence joins TRBV28 and TRBJ2-7, with TRBD2 matching 7 bases. CDR1 and CDR2 (germline): MDHEN, SYDVKM. There are 13 residues in the CDR3. V shed 6 bases and J 3 bases; nucleotides not matched to a gene: 5. DNA for the CDR3: TGTGCCAGCAGCCGGTGGGGGGGCTACGAGCAGTACTTC. This sequence encodes CASSRWGGYEQYF.

The chain joins TRBV6-2 or TRBV6-3 to TRBJ2-1; TRBD2 aligns across 11 bases. Germline trimming cut 9 bases from V and 7 bases from J; bases unmatched to any gene: 5. The germline CDR1 and CDR2 sequences are MNHEY and SVGEGT. The CDR3 is made up of 13 amino acids. CDR3 amino acids: CASRLAGNNEQFF. The CDR3 coding sequence is TGTGCCAGTCGACTAGCGGGAAATAATGAGCAGTTCTTC.

This rearrangement joins TRBV6-2 or TRBV6-3 to TRBJ2-1, with 8 bases aligning to TRBD1. The germline gives CDR1 MNHEY, CDR2 SVGEGT. J gave up 7 bases and V 5 bases, and 10 bases lay outside the gene matches. This CDR3 spans 15 amino acids. CDR3: CASSPDRGSRNEQFF. The CDR3 DNA reads TGTGCCAGCAGTCCTGACAGGGGCAGCCGGAATGAGCAGTTCTTC.

This clonotype showed up just a few times. V usage is TRBV20-1 and J usage is TRBJ2-1; D remains ambiguous. This CDR3 comprises 12 residues. The germline V gene has CDR1 DFQATT and CDR2 SNEGSKA (reference sequence). Trimming cost V 0 bases and J 7 bases, with 7 bases left between them. The CDR3 DNA reads TGCAGTGCTAGAGATGGGGTTAATGAGCAGTTCTTC. Protein: CSARDGVNEQFF.

The V gene is TRBV5-1, the J gene TRBJ2-7; unclear D gene. The germline V gene has CDR1 SGHRS and CDR2 YFSETQ. The V and J ends lost 0 bases and 2 bases respectively, with 15 bases between them. The CDR3 extends over 16 amino acids. DNA of the CDR3: TGCGCCAGCAGCTTGGGGGCAGCACCAAGGACCTACGAGCAGTACTTC. Protein product: CASSLGAAPRTYEQYF.

This clonotype was counted a few times. The chain has TRBV7-9 and TRBJ1-2; 7 bases are a match to TRBD1. The CDR3 totals 15 residues. Germline V gene sequence: CDR1 SEHNR, CDR2 FQNEAQ (reference sequence). V was clipped by 0 bases and J by 6 bases; unmatched bases: 7. The DNA for the CDR3 is TGTGCCAGCAGCTTAGCCCAGACAGGGATCGATGGCTACACCTTC. Its translation is CASSLAQTGIDGYTF.

This clonotype was seen ten or more times. This chain joins TRBV5-1 and TRBJ1-6, with D unclear. Trimming shortened V by 0 bases and J by 6 bases, and 7 bases separated the two germline ends. CDR1 SGHRS and CDR2 YFSETQ come from the germline V gene. The CDR3 covers 14 residues. CDR3 DNA sequence: TGCGCCAGCAGCTTGGACGGATTTAATTCACCCCTCCACTTT. This gives the protein CASSLDGFNSPLHF.

This clonotype was observed many times. The V gene is TRBV12-3 or TRBV12-4, the J gene TRBJ2-1; 8 nucleotides align to TRBD2. Unmatched junction bases numbered 7, after V lost 6 bases and J lost 0 bases. This CDR3 has 16 residues. This CDR3 reads CASRGLGGRSYNEQFF. The CDR3 DNA sequence: TGTGCCAGCAGGGGACTAGGAGGGCGCTCCTACAATGAGCAGTTCTTC.

The chain combines TRBV20-1 with TRBJ2-3; either TRBD1 or TRBD2 may supply D (6 bases each). CDR3 length equals 14 residues. The germline V gene encodes CDR1 DFQATT and CDR2 SNEGSKA (reference sequence). The V end was cut by 5 bases, the J end by 1 base, with 13 bases between. The CDR3 here is CSAEGGRGTDTQYF. The DNA for the CDR3 is TGCAGTGCTGAGGGGGGTAGGGGCACAGATACGCAGTATTTT.

V usage is TRBV11-3 and J usage is TRBJ2-1; 11 bases are a match to TRBD2. V dropped 3 bases and J dropped 6; count of bases not matched to a gene: 7. This CDR3 comprises 16 residues. CDR1 is SGHNT and CDR2 is YENEEA in the germline V gene. DNA for the CDR3: TGTGCCAGCAGCTTGGGAACTAGCGGGGGACGCAATGAGCAGTTCTTC. Protein: CASSLGTSGGRNEQFF.

In this sample, this clonotype turned up a few times. The chain joins TRBV7-9 to TRBJ2-1; TRBD1 matches 7 bases. The germline V gene encodes CDR1 SEHNR and CDR2 FQNEAQ (reference sequence). The CDR3 extends over 15 amino acids. With V trimmed by 4 bases and J by 8 bases, 11 bases remained unmatched. Here the CDR3 DNA reads TGTGCCAGCAGCTCGAACCGGGACAGCTTCGATGAGCAGTTCTTC. Its translation: CASSSNRDSFDEQFF.

The rearrangement joins TRBV4-1 to TRBJ2-2; D could derive from TRBD1 or TRBD2 (5 bases each). V lost 3 bases to trimming and J lost 1 base, with 18 bases between them. This CDR3 contains 18 residues. Germline V CDR1 and CDR2: MGHRA, YSYEKL. As DNA, the CDR3 is TGCGCCAGCAGCCATTACAATCCCGGGGCATTGAACACCGGGGAGCTGTTTTTT. Encoded protein: CASSHYNPGALNTGELFF.

This clonotype has more than one count but fewer than ten. The chain carries TRBV10-2 and TRBJ1-5; 9 bases fit TRBD1. CDR3 length equals 16 residues. Germline CDR1 is WSHSY and CDR2 is SAAADI. V dropped 4 bases and J dropped 6; count of bases not matched to a gene: 10. CDR3 DNA sequence: TGCGCCAGCAGTGGTGACCGGGACAGGGTTTTTCAGCCCCAGCATTTT. It codes for CASSGDRDRVFQPQHF.

This clonotype showed up just a few times. The V gene is TRBV10-3, the J gene TRBJ1-4; a possible D gene is TRBD1 (6 bases). Per the germline V gene, CDR1 is ENHRY and CDR2 is SYGVKD. The CDR3 totals 15 residues. With 6 bases removed from V and 0 bases from J, the gap between germline ends came to 11 bases. Written as DNA, the CDR3 is TGTGCCATCAGCGCAGGGGCCGCAACTAATGAAAAACTGTTTTTT. Translating it yields CAISAGAATNEKLFF.

This clonotype was observed a handful of times. The chain recombines TRBV6-1 with TRBJ1-1; 11 nucleotides align to TRBD1. With 5 bases clipped from V and 5 bases from J, the junction kept 7 bases outside the gene matches. Germline assignment: CDR1 MNHNS and CDR2 SASEGT. This CDR3 has 15 residues. The CDR3 loop is CASSQLGQGETEAFF. For the CDR3, the DNA is TGTGCCAGCAGTCAATTGGGACAGGGGGAAACTGAAGCTTTCTTT.

This clonotype was counted only a few times. This sequence joins TRBV4-3 and TRBJ1-4, with a weak D call TRBD1 (5 bases). The V gene lost 0 bases and the J gene lost 1 base, with 15 bases spanning the gap. CDR3 length equals 18 residues. CDR1 LGHNA and CDR2 YSLEER come from the germline V gene. CDR3 in amino acids: CASSQDIGRGGTNEKLFF. CDR3 sequence (DNA): TGCGCCAGCAGCCAAGATATCGGCCGTGGGGGAACTAATGAAAAACTGTTTTTT.

This clonotype came up a few times. The rearrangement links TRBV5-1 to TRBJ2-7; 8 nucleotides align to TRBD2. Unmatched junction bases numbered 5, after V lost 7 bases and J lost 2 bases. The CDR3 contains 13 residues. Germline CDR1 is SGHRS and CDR2 is YFSETQ. The CDR3 coding sequence is TGCGCCAGCTCAGCGGGAGAAGCCTACGAGCAGTACTTC. Its translation: CASSAGEAYEQYF.

The V gene is TRBV15, the J gene TRBJ2-7; 11 bases agree with TRBD1. The J segment lost 3 bases and the V segment lost 7 bases, leaving 8 bases of the junction unmatched. Per germline, CDR1 LNHNV and CDR2 YYDKDF (reference sequence). The length of the CDR3 is 15 residues. The CDR3 DNA sequence: TGTGCCACCACCTCTGGGACAGGGGGTATCTACGAGCAGTACTTC. Translating gives CATTSGTGGIYEQYF.

The chain uses TRBV12-3 or TRBV12-4 and TRBJ2-1, with D maybe TRBD2 (6 bases). This CDR3 spans 17 amino acids. Trimming took off 5 bases at V and 7 bases at J, with 24 bases between the two ends. CDR3 sequence: CASSIRASADLPNEQFF. For the CDR3, the DNA is TGTGCCAGCAGTATCCGTGCTAGCGCCGATTTACCTAATGAGCAGTTCTTC.